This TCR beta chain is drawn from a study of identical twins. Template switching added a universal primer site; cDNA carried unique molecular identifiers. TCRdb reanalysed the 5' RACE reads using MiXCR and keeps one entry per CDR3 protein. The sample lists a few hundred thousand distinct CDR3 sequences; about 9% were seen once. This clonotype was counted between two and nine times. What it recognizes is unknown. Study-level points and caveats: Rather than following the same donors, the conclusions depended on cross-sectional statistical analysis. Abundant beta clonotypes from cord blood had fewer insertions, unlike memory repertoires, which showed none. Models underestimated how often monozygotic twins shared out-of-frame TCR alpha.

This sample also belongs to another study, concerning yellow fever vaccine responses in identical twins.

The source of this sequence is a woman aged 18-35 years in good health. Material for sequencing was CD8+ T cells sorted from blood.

Here the CDR3 DNA reads TGCAGTGCTACTGGACAGGGCTATAATTCACCCCTCCACTTT. This gives the protein CSATGQGYNSPLHF. J is TRBJ1-6 and V is TRBV20-1, with 8 bases fitting TRBD1. Germline CDR1 and CDR2: DFQATT and SNEGSKA (reference sequence). V lost 4 bases, J lost 3 bases, and 2 bases stayed unmatched. This CDR3 region has 14 residues.